These T cell receptor beta chains were read from a single sample in a study of cytomegalovirus exposure and HLA in healthy donors. This table comes from immunoSEQ multiplex PCR, and its TCRdb copy is limited to in-frame clones, with some not included. Of 100,000 to 150,000 clones in the sample, 60% to 85% were seen once. The sequenced material came from PBMCs. Every receptor here comes from a human donor in good health. The conserved cysteine and the conserved F or W are not part of the CDR3 here. A D gene is named only where the DNA matches it firmly.

v_call	d_call	j_call	cdr3_aa
TRBV29-1	TRBD1	TRBJ1-1	SVVPGTASNTEAF
TRBV5-8	TRBD1	TRBJ2-1	ASGYETGDSYNEQF
TRBV29-1	.	TRBJ1-1	SDTPGGDTEAF
TRBV28	TRBD1	TRBJ1-5	ASSPIGTGGQPQH
TRBV6-1	.	TRBJ2-2	ASSARLPRVTGELF
TRBV9	.	TRBJ1-2	ASTSTLRGMWGYT
TRBV18	.	TRBJ1-1	ASSPGGAAEAF
TRBV6-5	TRBD1	TRBJ1-1	ASGQGFELTTEAF
TRBV4-2	.	TRBJ1-3	ASSQGLSGNTIY
TRBV9	TRBD1	TRBJ2-3	ASSVEVGDRGTDTQY
TRBV5-1	.	TRBJ2-3	ASSSEADTQY
TRBV19	TRBD1	TRBJ2-7	ASGHRGREQY
TRBV9	TRBD2	TRBJ2-1	ASSVVLAGGVHEQF
TRBV20-1	.	TRBJ2-1	SAPAYNEQF
TRBV11-2	.	TRBJ1-2	AFQTGADYGYT
TRBV5-1	TRBD1	TRBJ1-2	ASSTGTALNYGYT
TRBV2	TRBD1	TRBJ1-5	ASSPRQGQQPQH
TRBV6-4	TRBD2	TRBJ2-2	ASSRVTSGGSRELF
TRBV2	.	TRBJ2-7	ASRDGGGSYEQY
TRBV5-4	TRBD2	TRBJ2-3	ASSDRRAGGDTQY
TRBV7-2	.	TRBJ1-1	ASSEYRVGTEAF
TRBV18	TRBD1	TRBJ2-6	ASSPLGTATSGANVLT
TRBV20-1	.	TRBJ2-5	SASLRETQY
TRBV28	.	TRBJ2-5	ASSLLLDTQETQY
TRBV6-5	TRBD1	TRBJ2-1	ASRRTGGSYNEQF
TRBV7-9	.	TRBJ2-5	ASSLQETQY